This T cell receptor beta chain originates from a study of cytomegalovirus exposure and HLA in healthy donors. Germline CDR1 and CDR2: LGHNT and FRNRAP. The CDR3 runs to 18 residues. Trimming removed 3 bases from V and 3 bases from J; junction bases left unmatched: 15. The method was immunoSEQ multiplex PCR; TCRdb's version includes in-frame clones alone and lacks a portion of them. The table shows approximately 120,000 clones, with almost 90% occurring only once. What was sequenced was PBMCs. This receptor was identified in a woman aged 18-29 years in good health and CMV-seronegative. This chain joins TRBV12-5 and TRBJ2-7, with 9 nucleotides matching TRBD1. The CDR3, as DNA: TGTGCTAGTGGTTTCCATTCCCGGACAGGGGACCTTAACTACGAGCAGTACTTC. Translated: CASGFHSRTGDLNYEQYF.